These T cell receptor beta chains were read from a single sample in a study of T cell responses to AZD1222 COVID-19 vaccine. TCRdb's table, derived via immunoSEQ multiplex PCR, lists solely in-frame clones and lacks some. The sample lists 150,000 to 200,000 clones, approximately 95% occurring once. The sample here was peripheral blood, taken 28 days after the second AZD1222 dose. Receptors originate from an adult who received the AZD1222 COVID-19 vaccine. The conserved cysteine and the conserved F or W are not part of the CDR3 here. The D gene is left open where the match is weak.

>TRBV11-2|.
ASSTPRGNTEAF
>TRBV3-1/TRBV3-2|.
ASSQGSRETEAF
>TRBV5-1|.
ASSLEGPSSYNSPLH
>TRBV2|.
ASSEGGNEKLF
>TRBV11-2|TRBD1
ASSLGDSLGQPQH
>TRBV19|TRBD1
ASRSPGQGGNQPQH
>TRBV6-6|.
ASTQTESGSYGYT
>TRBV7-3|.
ASSFGGLLNTEAF
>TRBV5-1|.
ASSLAQANNEQF
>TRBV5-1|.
ASKFTGHGNEQF
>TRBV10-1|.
ASSESYT
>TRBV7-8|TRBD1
ASSSDREGEQF
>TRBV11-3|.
ASSSGQVGTEAF
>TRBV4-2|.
ASSQDLGTPYGYT
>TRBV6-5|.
ASSRQFEQY
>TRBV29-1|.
SVIRQAATDTQY
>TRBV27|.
ASSPDPEVPEAF
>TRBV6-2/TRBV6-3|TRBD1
ASSQGQTYEQY
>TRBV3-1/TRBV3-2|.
ASSQDSSPGEQF
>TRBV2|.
ASGRAYNSPLH
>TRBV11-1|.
ASSFNPGVTDTQY
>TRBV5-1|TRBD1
ASSPGQGLSYEQY
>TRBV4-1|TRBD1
ASSQVLRSELDRVNGYT
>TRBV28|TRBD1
ASSTGQGNYGYT
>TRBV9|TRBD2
ASSARTSEGEQY
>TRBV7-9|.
ASSTDGNYGYT
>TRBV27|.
ASAGPYEQY
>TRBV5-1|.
ASSIKSQGTEAF
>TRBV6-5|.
ASSGRPMNTEAF
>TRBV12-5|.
ASGPLGSKYEQY